The rows below give T cell receptor beta chains drawn from one sample of a study of blood T cell repertoires in COVID-19. Clones were sequenced by immunoSEQ multiplex PCR, and TCRdb holds only the in-frame ones, with some missing. The table shows about 350,000 clones, with roughly 87% occurring only once. Input material: PBMCs or T cells enriched from blood (not recorded which). The receptor source for this set is a woman in her 30s who had recovered from COVID-19. Each CDR3 is given with its conserved first and last residue. The order of the fields is CDR3 protein, J gene, V gene.

CDR3 protein: CASSQVTGGTEAFF
J gene: TRBJ1-1
V gene: TRBV3-1/TRBV3-2

CDR3 protein: CSVQTGAGETQYF
J gene: TRBJ2-5
V gene: TRBV29-1

CDR3 protein: CASSLTRTGTNYGYTF
J gene: TRBJ1-2
V gene: TRBV2

CDR3 protein: CASSSGDAYEQYF
J gene: TRBJ2-7
V gene: TRBV9

CDR3 protein: CASSSGVPYQPQHF
J gene: TRBJ1-5
V gene: TRBV28

CDR3 protein: CASSHLPTGGINTIYF
J gene: TRBJ1-3
V gene: TRBV27

CDR3 protein: CASSLLETQYF
J gene: TRBJ2-5
V gene: TRBV27

CDR3 protein: CASSSRGVGGLGQFF
J gene: TRBJ2-1
V gene: TRBV11-2

CDR3 protein: CASSLRDRGNEQFF
J gene: TRBJ2-1
V gene: TRBV7-9

CDR3 protein: CASSADNPQPQHF
J gene: TRBJ1-5
V gene: TRBV28

CDR3 protein: CASSSRTGGNIPQHF
J gene: TRBJ1-5
V gene: TRBV7-2